Sequencing of this TCR beta chain was carried out in a study of blood T cell repertoires in COVID-19 (dated by TCRdb to about 2020). Regarding the complete study: The collaborator samples originated in the United States, Italy and Spain and spanned the acute and convalescent phases of COVID-19. The material from the prospective study consisted of cDNA or gDNA derived from T cells, B-cell-depleted T cells, or PBMCs. The dataset comprised deeply sampled blood TCRbeta repertoires from subjects exposed to, actively infected with, or recovered from COVID-19. The repertoires were made available in a free public database intended to serve as a resource for research on the immune response to SARS-CoV-2. Samples were obtained from the ongoing ImmuneRACE study (first 160 participants) and from about 1,300 subjects provided by 6 global collaborators. Nearly every sample came with metadata listing a de-identified subject ID, COVID-19 status, age in years and sex. Where HLA class I and class II types were available, the types were taken from metadata supplied by the sample provider, not from assay-based typing.

TCRbeta CDR3 regions were amplified from genomic DNA using the immunoSEQ Assay, a bias-controlled multiplex PCR. The authors' pipeline ran thus. The number of nucleated cells in each sample was estimated by amplification of reference gene primers within the assay. Sequence reads were collapsed and filtered to measure the absolute abundance of every unique TCRbeta CDR3 rearrangement. For each sample, productive Simpson clonality was calculated by taking the square root of Simpson's diversity index across productive rearrangements. This immuneACCESS table, as held by TCRdb, lists in-frame sequences with V and J called but not all clones. Of the missing ones, under half trace to an unresolved V gene in checked studies; the others have no known cause. The V and J calls and clone size are taken from that table; D and trimming were inferred from the DNA. The sample table lists 250,000 to 350,000 clones, approximately 90% of them with a count of one. Of the sample, 1.1% is held by the ten largest clones.

Enrolling through a virtual design, the prospective study's participants ranged in age from roughly 18 to 89 years and lived across about two dozen United States geographic areas. In the prospective study, cohorts were assigned on the basis of participant-reported clinical history obtained from a screening survey and a study questionnaire. For ImmuneRACE Cohort 3, a participant was defined as recovered based on two consecutive negative NP/OP PCR tests, clearance by a healthcare professional, or resolution of symptoms. In the prospective study, whole blood, serum and a nasopharyngeal or oropharyngeal swab were collected from each participant by mobile phlebotomists. Additional blood draws and questionnaires over a roughly two-month period could optionally be provided by prospective study participants. Blood samples from the prospective study were shipped frozen or at room temperature prior to DNA extraction.

What the study reported, not specific to this receptor: Clinical and demographic metadata were provided uncurated, with the amount varying by source and participant.

Reading from cysteine to phenylalanine, the CDR3 counts 11 amino acids. Here the CDR3 DNA is all that survives: 33 bases in frame from base 1. Trimming at the junction amounts to 4 bases on V and 4 bases on J, and the germline ends lie 7 bases apart. CDR1 is given as DFQATT and CDR2 as SNEGSKA, both from the germline V gene (reference sequence). With regard to this clone: Which antigen it targets is not known. Within one base of it there is no much larger clone, and no base qualities were kept.

This receptor was taken from a woman under 40 who had recovered from COVID-19. The material sequenced was PBMCs or T cells enriched from blood (not recorded which). The chain uses TRBV20-1 and TRBJ1-1; the D gene assignment is ambiguous. The CDR3 protein: CSATPGTEAFF. At the DNA level, the sequence is TGCAGTGCTACCCCGGGCACTGAAGCTTTCTTT.